This T cell receptor (beta chain) was profiled in a study of cytomegalovirus exposure and HLA in healthy donors. CDR3 length: 14 amino acids. The V end was cut by 8 bases, the J end by 1 base, with 12 bases between. CDR1 is MGHDK and CDR2 is SYGVNS in the germline V gene. Study observations and caveats: The tendency of first-cohort TCR clusters to co-occur in the 100 to 150 validation repertoires emerged from a later analysis. The classifier was said to identify cytomegalovirus status with high specificity and sensitivity. A list of approximately 150 TCR beta chains associated with cytomegalovirus was given. Most TCR sequences were uncommon, yet certain public TCRs appeared in many donors.

Sequencing used immunoSEQ multiplex PCR; TCRdb keeps in-frame clones, though not all of them. The sample has approximately 190,000 clones; around 80% are singletons. This clone was picked up a small number of times. The antigen is unknown. The receptor was isolated from a woman under 40 in good health and CMV-seropositive. The genes are TRBV25-1 and TRBJ1-5, with D tentatively TRBD1 (5 bases). What was sequenced was PBMCs. The CDR3 here is CASGQGVSNQPQHF. The CDR3 DNA follows: TGTGCCAGCGGCCAAGGGGTGAGCAATCAGCCCCAGCATTTT. The full variable domain, completed using reference TRBV25-1 and TRBJ1-5, is EADIYQTPRYLVIGTGKKITLECSQTMGHDKMYWYQQDPGMELHLIHYSYGVNSTEKGDLSSESTVSRIRTEHFPLTLESARPSHTSQYLCASGQGVSNQPQHFGDGTRLSIL.